These T cell receptor beta chains were read from a single sample in a study of Ad26.COV2.S vaccination and SARS-CoV-2 variants. Method: immunoSEQ multiplex PCR; TCRdb's copy keeps in-frame clones and lacks some. In the table there are 360,000 or so clones, approximately 89% of which are singletons. Sequencing used peripheral blood, obtained in a trial of Ad26.COV2.S vaccine versus placebo. The receptors shown here come from a person aged 18 to 65 who received the Ad26.COV2.S COVID-19 vaccine or a placebo. Both conserved end residues are part of each CDR3. Each record gives: clone size, D gene, J gene, V gene, CDR3 DNA, CDR3 protein. The D gene is left open where the match is weak. Some rows mark clone size as missing; the rest say once, few, many or name a class of expanded clone.

- | - | TRBJ1-2 | TRBV14 | TGTGCCAGCAGCCACTCTCCCTATGGCTACACCTTC | CASSHSPYGYTF
- | TRBD1 | TRBJ1-4 | TRBV3-1/TRBV3-2 | TGTGCCAGCAGCCAAGGACAGGGGCGCGGGGAAAAACTGTTTTTT | CASSQGQGRGEKLFF
- | - | TRBJ2-1 | TRBV27 | TGTGCCAGCAGTTACAACCCCAAGGGCCCCCCATCTAATGAGCAGTTCTTC | CASSYNPKGPPSNEQFF
- | TRBD2 | TRBJ2-1 | TRBV30 | TGTGCCTGGAGTGAGCGGGACTTCTCCATCCTCTACAATGAGCAGTTCTTC | CAWSERDFSILYNEQFF
- | TRBD1 | TRBJ1-3 | TRBV19 | TGTGCCAGTAGTACGACAGGGGGCCGTGGAAACACCATATATTTT | CASSTTGGRGNTIYF
- | - | TRBJ2-4 | TRBV7-9 | TGTGCCAGCAGCCTTCGGGAAAACATTCAGTACTTC | CASSLRENIQYF
- | TRBD1 | TRBJ2-5 | TRBV11-3 | TGTGCCAGCAGCCCTAGGAGCGGGACAGGGGGAAGAGAGACCCAGTACTTC | CASSPRSGTGGRETQYF
- | - | TRBJ1-4 | TRBV7-9 | TGTGCCAGCAGCCCCGCCGGGCGGGAAAAACTGTTTTTT | CASSPAGREKLFF
few | - | TRBJ2-7 | TRBV28 | TGTGCCAGCAGTATAACCGGGACGGTGAGCTCCTACGAGCAGTACTTC | CASSITGTVSSYEQYF
- | - | TRBJ2-1 | TRBV21-1 | TGTGCCAGCATCCCACTCTCATTAGCGGGCATCTACAATGAGCAGTTCTTC | CASIPLSLAGIYNEQFF
- | - | TRBJ2-5 | TRBV3-1/TRBV3-2 | TGTGCCAGCAGACAGGTGGAGACCCAGTACTTC | CASRQVETQYF
- | - | TRBJ2-3 | TRBV30 | TGTGCCTGGAGTAAGAGGGAGTCGGATACGCAGTATTTT | CAWSKRESDTQYF
once | - | TRBJ1-2 | TRBV29-1 | TGCAGCGTTGAATCTTCCGGGGGTAACTATGGCTACACCTTC | CSVESSGGNYGYTF
- | - | TRBJ1-4 | TRBV6-1 | TGTGCCAGCAGTGAACCGGGGGGGATAAATGAAAAACTGTTTTTT | CASSEPGGINEKLFF
- | - | TRBJ2-3 | TRBV5-4 | TGTGCCAGCAGCCCGGTAGGGAGAGGAGATACGCAGTATTTT | CASSPVGRGDTQYF
- | - | TRBJ1-1 | TRBV7-2 | TGTGCCAGCAGCCCGTCCCTTCTAGAGGAAGCTTTCTTT | CASSPSLLEEAFF
once | TRBD1 | TRBJ2-1 | TRBV2 | TGTGCCAGCAGTCAGGGACAGGGACGGTCCGATGAGCAGTTCTTC | CASSQGQGRSDEQFF
- | TRBD1 | TRBJ1-4 | TRBV2 | TGTGCCAGCAGTACACAGGGGGTGAATGAAAAACTGTTTTTT | CASSTQGVNEKLFF
- | TRBD2 | TRBJ2-7 | TRBV5-1 | TGCCCCCCCAGCCTGGGGGGGGAGCAGTACTTC | CPPSLGGEQYF
- | - | TRBJ2-2 | TRBV5-8 | TGTGCCAGCAGCCCGACAGCGACTACCAGGGTTGGGGACACCGGGGAGCTGTTTTTT | CASSPTATTRVGDTGELFF
- | - | TRBJ1-3 | TRBV4-2 | TGTGCCAGCAGCCATGATAACAGGGCTGGAAACACCATATATTTT | CASSHDNRAGNTIYF
- | - | TRBJ2-7 | TRBV5-1 | TGCGCCAGCAGCTTGGGGGTCCAGTCCTACGAGCAGTACTTC | CASSLGVQSYEQYF
- | - | TRBJ1-4 | TRBV18 | TGTGCCAGCTCACCACCCGGGCAGGGAATAAGTGAAAAACTGTTTTTT | CASSPPGQGISEKLFF
- | TRBD2 | TRBJ2-7 | TRBV11-3 | TGTGCCAGCAGCATTAGCGGGAGGGCCAGGGTTTACGAGCAGTACTTC | CASSISGRARVYEQYF
- | - | TRBJ2-1 | TRBV6-5 | TGTGCCAGCAGTTACTCCGGGAGCTCCTACAATGAGCAGTTCTTC | CASSYSGSSYNEQFF
once | - | TRBJ1-5 | TRBV12-3/TRBV12-4 | TGTGCCAGCAGTTTAGAACCACAGGTGGTGCATTTT | CASSLEPQVVHF
- | - | TRBJ2-3 | TRBV7-9 | TGTGCCAGCACCTACACAGATACGCAGTATTTT | CASTYTDTQYF
- | - | TRBJ1-2 | TRBV5-1 | TGCGCCAGCAGCGGGGCCCTGGGCTATGGCTACACCTTC | CASSGALGYGYTF
once | TRBD2 | TRBJ2-1 | TRBV12-3/TRBV12-4 | TGTGCCAGCAGCCCCCCTAGCGGCAATGAGCAGTTCTTC | CASSPPSGNEQFF
- | - | TRBJ1-1 | TRBV27 | TGTGCCAGCAGTCCTAGGGTCTGGTGGGGGGCCCTGAACACTGAAGCTTTCTTT | CASSPRVWWGALNTEAFF
- | - | TRBJ2-4 | TRBV7-2 | TGTGCCAGCAGCTTAGTTTCGGGGATGGGGGCCAAAAACATTCAGTACTTC | CASSLVSGMGAKNIQYF
- | TRBD1 | TRBJ2-1 | TRBV27 | TGTGCCAGCAGTTTATCGACAGGGGGACTTTACAATGAGCAGTTCTTC | CASSLSTGGLYNEQFF
- | TRBD2 | TRBJ2-3 | TRBV5-1 | TGCGCCAGCAGTTCTGGACTAGCGGGAGTGGCAGATACGCAGTATTTT | CASSSGLAGVADTQYF
- | - | TRBJ2-1 | TRBV30 | TGTGCCTGGACCGGCGCGGGCTATGAGCAGTTCTTC | CAWTGAGYEQFF
- | - | TRBJ1-1 | TRBV28 | TGTGCCAGCACGGTAAACACTGAAGCTTTCTTT | CASTVNTEAFF
- | TRBD1 | TRBJ1-3 | TRBV28 | TGTGCCAGCAGACAGGGGGTTAGCTCTGGAAACACCATATATTTT | CASRQGVSSGNTIYF
- | TRBD2 | TRBJ2-2 | TRBV2 | TGTGCCAGCAGTGATAAAGGACTAGATTTCTCCGGGGAGCTGTTTTTT | CASSDKGLDFSGELFF